Following are 21 T cell receptor beta chains from one sample sequenced in a study of blood T cell repertoires in COVID-19. This table comes from immunoSEQ multiplex PCR, and its TCRdb copy is limited to in-frame clones, with some not included. The sample lists around 50,000 clones, approximately 82% occurring once. Sequencing was done on a sample of peripheral blood. Every receptor here comes from a human donor in a cohort sampled during active COVID-19.

The sample holds a few counts of this clone. This CDR3 is CASSPPAGRAEAFF. Written as DNA, the CDR3 is TGTGCCAGCAGTCCTCCCGCGGGGAGAGCTGAAGCTTTCTTT. The chain links TRBV28 to TRBJ1-1; D gene ambiguous. Trimming took 5 bases from V and 6 from J, leaving 16 bases between them. This CDR3 is built from 14 residues. Germline assignment: CDR1 MDHEN and CDR2 SYDVKM.

The chain employs TRBV6-6 and TRBJ1-2; D gene uncertain. Trimming stripped 2 bases from V and 4 bases from J, with 5 bases between. The CDR3 extends over 12 amino acids. Germline values: CDR1 MNHNY, CDR2 SVGAGI (reference sequence). CDR3 sequence: CASSYESYGYTF. The DNA for the CDR3 is TGTGCCAGCAGTTACGAGAGCTATGGCTACACCTTC.

This CDR3 reads CASSQVSGSYNEQFF. The CDR3 coding sequence is TGTGCCAGCAGCCAGGTTAGCGGCTCCTACAATGAGCAGTTCTTC. V and J are TRBV4-2 and TRBJ2-1; tentatively, D is TRBD2 (6 bases). The length of the CDR3 is 15 residues. The germline V gene has CDR1 LGHNA and CDR2 YNFKEQ. Trimming took 3 bases from V and 0 from J, leaving 9 bases between them.

J is TRBJ1-6 and V is TRBV19; D gene ambiguous. Per germline, CDR1 LNHDA and CDR2 SQIVND (reference sequence). The CDR3 contains 14 residues. Trimming cost V 1 base and J 4 bases, with 5 bases left between them. CDR3 sequence reads: CASSIGLYNSPLHF. In nucleotides, the CDR3 is TGTGCCAGTAGTATAGGACTGTATAATTCACCCCTCCACTTT.

The chain combines TRBV27 with TRBJ2-5; 10 bases map to TRBD2. V lost 0 bases and J lost 4; bases outside the gene matches: 23. This CDR3 spans 22 amino acids. The V gene's germline CDR1 is MNHEY and CDR2 SMNVEV (reference sequence). CDR3 amino acids: CASSLSGRPGSCLAGVLETQYF. The CDR3 DNA follows: TGTGCCAGCAGTTTATCAGGCCGTCCAGGGTCGTGCCTAGCGGGAGTACTAGAGACCCAGTACTTC.

This chain uses TRBV2 with TRBJ2-4, with D possibly matching TRBD2 (6 bases). V was clipped by 3 bases and J by 0 bases, with 12 bases between them. This CDR3 region has 16 residues. Germline CDR1 reads SNHLY; CDR2 reads FYNNEI. DNA of the CDR3: TGTGCCAGCAGTGATAGCGGTAGCGGAGCCAAAAACATTCAGTACTTC. Translated, it gives CASSDSGSGAKNIQYF.

This chain uses TRBV7-2 with TRBJ2-3, with D possibly matching TRBD2 (6 bases). CDR3 length equals 15 residues. Per the germline V gene, CDR1 is SGHTA and CDR2 is FQGNSA. The germline V and J ends were trimmed by 8 bases and 0 bases, with 15 bases remaining between them. This CDR3 is CASLSGGASTDTQYF. The DNA of the CDR3 is TGTGCCAGCCTAAGCGGCGGGGCTAGCACAGATACGCAGTATTTT.

This chain connects TRBV15 to TRBJ2-1; the match to TRBD2 covers 14 bases. The CDR3 sequence is 15 residues long. The germline CDR1 and CDR2 sequences are LNHNV and YYDKDF (reference sequence). J lost 4 bases, V lost 5 bases, and 1 base had no gene match. DNA of the CDR3: TGTGCCACCAGCGGACTAGCGGGAGGTTACAATGAGCAGTTCTTC. It is translated as CATSGLAGGYNEQFF.

The DNA for the CDR3 is TGTGCCAGCAGTGAGGAGTCAGTAGGCAAAGAGACCCAGTACTTC. Its translation: CASSEESVGKETQYF. The V gene is TRBV6-1, the J gene TRBJ2-5; D unclear. Trimming removed 3 bases from V and 3 bases from J, with 14 bases in between. This CDR3 region has 15 residues. The germline CDR1 and CDR2 sequences are MNHNS and SASEGT.

V and J are TRBV7-9 and TRBJ2-1, with 11 bases matching TRBD1. This CDR3 region has 15 residues. V dropped 6 bases and J dropped 5; count of bases not matched to a gene: 6. The germline V gene has CDR1 SEHNR and CDR2 FQNEAQ (reference sequence). For the CDR3, the DNA is TGTGCCAGCAGGGCCGGGACAGGGGGACACAATGAGCAGTTCTTC. This encodes CASRAGTGGHNEQFF.

The rearrangement links TRBV6-5 to TRBJ1-1; 7 bases agree with TRBD1. Germline V lookup: CDR1 MNHEY, CDR2 SVGAGI. The V segment lost 5 bases and the J segment 5 bases; nucleotides outside the gene matches: 5. The CDR3 contains 13 residues. The CDR3 sequence is CASSRQGRTEAFF. The CDR3 bases are TGTGCCAGCAGTCGACAGGGACGGACTGAAGCTTTCTTT.

This chain links TRBV21-1 with TRBJ2-1; TRBD1, the table's D call, lacks a check against the DNA. TRBV21-1 is assigned pseudogene status. The CDR3 loop spans 16 amino acids. The CDR3 is CASSSRQGAEYNEQFF. As DNA, the CDR3 is TGTGCCAGCAGCAGCCGACAGGGGGCTGAATACAATGAGCAGTTCTTC.

This clone was counted between two and nine times. At the DNA level, this CDR3 is encoded by other sequences in the same sample as well. The rearrangement joins TRBV2 to TRBJ2-7, with 7 bases fitting TRBD1. V lost 4 bases, J lost 3 bases, and 0 bases stayed unmatched. The length of the CDR3 is 12 residues. Per the germline V gene, CDR1 is SNHLY and CDR2 is FYNNEI. CDR3 amino acids: CASSGQGYEQYF. In nucleotides, the CDR3 is TGTGCCAGCAGTGGACAGGGCTACGAGCAGTACTTC.

The J gene is TRBJ2-3, the V gene TRBV2; 8 nucleotides align to TRBD2. Germline CDR1 and CDR2: SNHLY and FYNNEI. The length of the CDR3 is 13 residues. Trimming cost V 4 bases and J 4 bases; bases outside gene matches: 1. CDR3 sequence: CASSGTSSDTQYF. CDR3 in DNA: TGTGCCAGCAGTGGGACTAGCTCAGATACGCAGTATTTT.

CDR3 region: CATIEPGGDSPLHF. Written as DNA, the CDR3 is TGTGCCACCATCGAACCGGGGGGAGATTCACCCCTCCACTTT. This rearrangement joins TRBV15 to TRBJ1-6; maybe TRBD1 (5 bases). The germline V gene has CDR1 LNHNV and CDR2 YYDKDF (reference sequence). The CDR3 is made up of 14 amino acids. Trimming took off 7 bases at V and 8 bases at J, with 15 bases between the two ends.

This clone has only a few counts. The chain uses TRBV5-4 and TRBJ2-7; weak D call: TRBD2 (5 bases). This CDR3 is 15 amino acids long. Germline V gene data show CDR1 as SGHNT and CDR2 as YYREEE (reference sequence). The V and J ends lost 3 bases and 3 bases respectively, with 16 bases between them. The chain's CDR3 is CASSSFSGGNYEQYF. The CDR3 bases are TGTGCCAGCAGCTCCTTCTCTGGAGGAAACTACGAGCAGTACTTC.

The rearrangement uses TRBV11-2 and TRBJ2-3; TRBD2 aligns across 8 bases. V was pared by 1 base and J by 3 bases, with 6 bases of the junction left unmatched. The CDR3 is 16 amino acids. Germline values: CDR1 SGHAT, CDR2 FQNNGV. The CDR3 coding sequence is TGTGCCAGCAGCTTAGGGGGCGGGAGGTTGACAGATACGCAGTATTTT. Protein sequence: CASSLGGGRLTDTQYF.

J is TRBJ2-2 and V is TRBV5-1; TRBD2 matches at 8 bases. This CDR3 contains 17 residues. With V trimmed by 3 bases and J by 3 bases, 10 bases remained unmatched. Germline V gene data show CDR1 as SGHRS and CDR2 as YFSETQ. The chain's CDR3 is CASSSISGEEYTGELFF. The CDR3 DNA follows: TGCGCCAGCAGCTCCATTAGCGGGGAAGAGTACACCGGGGAGCTGTTTTTT.

The V call is TRBV27, the J call TRBJ2-2; 8 nucleotides agree with TRBD1. Germline V CDR1 and CDR2: MNHEY, SMNVEV (reference sequence). V trimming: 10 bases; J trimming: 5 bases; junction bases outside the gene matches: 9. This CDR3 is 14 amino acids long. In DNA, the CDR3 is TGTGCCATCAGCAGGGGGCGAAGGACCGGGGAGCTGTTTTTT. Translated, it gives CAISRGRRTGELFF.

This clone was found a few times. The chain uses TRBV5-5 and TRBJ1-2; D uncertain. Trimming left V 2 bases short and J 3 bases short, with 11 bases between. Germline lookup yields CDR1 SGHKS and CDR2 YYEKEE (reference sequence). The CDR3 is made up of 14 amino acids. Written as DNA, the CDR3 is TGTGCCAGCAGCTTCTTCGCCAGGTACTATGGCTACACCTTC. As protein: CASSFFARYYGYTF. Variable domain in full (rest from reference TRBV5-5 and TRBJ1-2): DAGVTQSPTHLIKTRGQQVTLRCSPISGHKSVSWYQQVLGQGPQFIFQYYEKEERGRGNFPDRFSARQFPNYSSELNVNALLLGDSALYLCASSFFARYYGYTFGSGTRLTVV.

The chain couples TRBV11-3 to TRBJ2-7; 7 nucleotides agree with TRBD1. Germline CDR1 SGHNT, CDR2 YENEEA. This CDR3 is built from 12 residues. Losses at the gene ends were 5 bases for V and 5 bases for J; bases not matched to a gene: 3. Here the CDR3 reads CASSRTGDEQYF. In nucleotides, the CDR3 is TGTGCCAGCAGCCGCACAGGGGACGAGCAGTACTTC.